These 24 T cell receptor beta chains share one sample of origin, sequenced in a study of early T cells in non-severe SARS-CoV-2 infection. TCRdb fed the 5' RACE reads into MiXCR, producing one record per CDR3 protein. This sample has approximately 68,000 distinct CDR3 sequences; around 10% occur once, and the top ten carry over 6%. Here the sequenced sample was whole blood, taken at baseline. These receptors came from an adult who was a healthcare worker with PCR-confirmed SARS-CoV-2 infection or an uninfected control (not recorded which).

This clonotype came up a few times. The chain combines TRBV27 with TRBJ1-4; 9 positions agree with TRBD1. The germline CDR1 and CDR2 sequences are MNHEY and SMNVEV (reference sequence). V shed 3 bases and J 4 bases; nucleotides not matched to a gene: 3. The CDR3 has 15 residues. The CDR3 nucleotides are TGTGCCAGCAGTTTTACAGGGGGCGGTAATGAAAAACTGTTTTTT. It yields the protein CASSFTGGGNEKLFF.

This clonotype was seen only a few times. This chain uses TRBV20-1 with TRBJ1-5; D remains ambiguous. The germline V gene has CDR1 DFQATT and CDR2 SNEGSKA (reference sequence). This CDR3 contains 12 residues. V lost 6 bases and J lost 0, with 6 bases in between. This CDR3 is CSAEASNQPQHF. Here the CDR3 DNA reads TGCAGTGCGGAGGCTAGCAATCAGCCCCAGCATTTT.

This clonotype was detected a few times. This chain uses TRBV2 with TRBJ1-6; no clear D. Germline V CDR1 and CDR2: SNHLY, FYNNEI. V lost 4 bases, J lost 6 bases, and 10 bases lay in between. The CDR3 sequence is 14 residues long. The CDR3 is CASSVIDSNSPLHF. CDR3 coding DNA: TGTGCCAGCAGTGTGATTGATAGTAATTCACCCCTCCACTTT.

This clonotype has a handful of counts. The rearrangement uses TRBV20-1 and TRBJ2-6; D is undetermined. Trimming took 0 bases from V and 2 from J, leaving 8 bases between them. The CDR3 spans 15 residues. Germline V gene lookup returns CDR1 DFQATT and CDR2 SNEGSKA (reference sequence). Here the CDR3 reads CSARDPAPGANVLTF. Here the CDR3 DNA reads TGCAGTGCTAGAGATCCAGCCCCTGGGGCCAACGTCCTGACTTTC.

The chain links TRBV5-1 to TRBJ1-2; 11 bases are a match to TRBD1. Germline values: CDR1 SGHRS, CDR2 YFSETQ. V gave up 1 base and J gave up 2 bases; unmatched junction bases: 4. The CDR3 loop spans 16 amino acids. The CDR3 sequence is CASSLSGQGVNYGYTF. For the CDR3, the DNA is TGCGCCAGCAGCTTGTCGGGACAGGGGGTCAACTATGGCTACACCTTC.

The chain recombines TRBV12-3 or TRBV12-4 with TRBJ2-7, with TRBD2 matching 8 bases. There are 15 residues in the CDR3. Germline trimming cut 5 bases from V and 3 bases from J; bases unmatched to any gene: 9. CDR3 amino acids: CASSQPGGGRYEQYF. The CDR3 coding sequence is TGTGCCAGCAGTCAACCTGGCGGGGGGCGCTACGAGCAGTACTTC.

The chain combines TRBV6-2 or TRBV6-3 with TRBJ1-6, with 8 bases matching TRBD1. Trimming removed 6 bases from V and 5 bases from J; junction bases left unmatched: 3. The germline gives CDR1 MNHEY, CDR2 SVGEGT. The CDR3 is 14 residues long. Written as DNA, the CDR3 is TGTGCCAGCAGAGCGGACAGGGATAATTCACCCCTCCACTTT. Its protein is CASRADRDNSPLHF.

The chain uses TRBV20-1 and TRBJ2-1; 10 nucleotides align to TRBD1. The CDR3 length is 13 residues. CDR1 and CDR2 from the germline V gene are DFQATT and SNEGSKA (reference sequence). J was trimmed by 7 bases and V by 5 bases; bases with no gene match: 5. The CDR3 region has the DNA TGCAGTGCTGAGCGGGACAGGGGAAATGAGCAGTTCTTC. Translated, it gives CSAERDRGNEQFF.

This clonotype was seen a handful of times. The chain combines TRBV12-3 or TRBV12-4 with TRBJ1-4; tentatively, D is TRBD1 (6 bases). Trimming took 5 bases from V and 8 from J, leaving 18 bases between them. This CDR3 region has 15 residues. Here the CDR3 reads CASSPPLGGAEKLFF. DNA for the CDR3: TGTGCCAGCAGTCCCCCGCTAGGGGGGGCCGAAAAACTGTTTTTT.

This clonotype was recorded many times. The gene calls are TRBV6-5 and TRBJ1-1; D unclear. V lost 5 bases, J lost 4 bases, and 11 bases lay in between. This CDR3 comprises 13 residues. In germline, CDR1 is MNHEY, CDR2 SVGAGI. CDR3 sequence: CASSPGLGTEAFF. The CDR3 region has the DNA TGTGCCAGCAGTCCTGGGTTGGGCACTGAAGCTTTCTTT.

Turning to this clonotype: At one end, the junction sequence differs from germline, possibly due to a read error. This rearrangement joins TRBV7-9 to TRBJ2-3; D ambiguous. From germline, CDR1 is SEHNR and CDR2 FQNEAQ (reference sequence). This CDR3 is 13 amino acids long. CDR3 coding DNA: TGTGTCAGCAGCGCCGAAGTATCAGATACGCAGTATTTT. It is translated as CVSSAEVSDTQYF.

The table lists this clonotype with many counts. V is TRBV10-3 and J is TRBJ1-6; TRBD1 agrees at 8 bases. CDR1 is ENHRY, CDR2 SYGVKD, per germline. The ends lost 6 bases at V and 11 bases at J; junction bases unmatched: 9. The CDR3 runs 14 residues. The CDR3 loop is CAISLTGASPPLHF. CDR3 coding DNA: TGTGCCATCAGCCTGACAGGGGCTTCTCCACCCCTCCACTTT.

The CDR3 loop is CASSVPRQYPSYNEQFF. Here the CDR3 DNA reads TGTGCCAGCAGCGTACCCCGACAGTATCCCTCCTACAATGAGCAGTTCTTC. The chain is built from TRBV9 and TRBJ2-1, with a weak D call TRBD1 (5 bases). CDR1 and CDR2 from the germline V gene are SGDLS and YYNGEE. The V and J ends lost 1 base and 0 bases respectively, with 14 bases between them. The CDR3 is made up of 17 amino acids.

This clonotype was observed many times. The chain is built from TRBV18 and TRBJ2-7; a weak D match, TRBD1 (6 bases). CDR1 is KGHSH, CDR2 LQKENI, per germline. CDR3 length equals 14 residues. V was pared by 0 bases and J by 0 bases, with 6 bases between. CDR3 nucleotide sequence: TGTGCCAGCTCACCACCGACAGGCTCCTACGAGCAGTACTTC. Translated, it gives CASSPPTGSYEQYF.

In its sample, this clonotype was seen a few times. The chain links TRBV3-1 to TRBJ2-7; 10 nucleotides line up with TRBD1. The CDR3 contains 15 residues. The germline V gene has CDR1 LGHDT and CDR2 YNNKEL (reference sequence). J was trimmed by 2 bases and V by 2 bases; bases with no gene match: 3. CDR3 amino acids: CASSQLGQGTYEQYF. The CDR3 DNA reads TGTGCCAGCAGCCAATTGGGACAGGGGACCTACGAGCAGTACTTC.

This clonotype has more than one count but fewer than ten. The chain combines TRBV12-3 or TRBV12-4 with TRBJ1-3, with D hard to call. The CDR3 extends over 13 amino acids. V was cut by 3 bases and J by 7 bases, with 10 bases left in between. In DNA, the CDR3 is TGTGCCAGCAGTTTCCTTCAGAAGAACACCATATATTTT. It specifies CASSFLQKNTIYF.

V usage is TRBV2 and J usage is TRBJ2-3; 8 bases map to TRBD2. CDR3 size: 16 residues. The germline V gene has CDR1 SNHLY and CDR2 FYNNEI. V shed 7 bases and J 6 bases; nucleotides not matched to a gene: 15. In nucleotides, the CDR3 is TGTGCCAGCAAGTCCGGAAGCGGGGGCCGCCGGGATACGCAGTATTTT. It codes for CASKSGSGGRRDTQYF.

The CDR3 sequence: CASSLGRQGYEAFF. The CDR3 region has the DNA TGTGCCAGCAGCTTAGGTCGACAGGGATATGAAGCTTTCTTT. The V gene is TRBV7-2, the J gene TRBJ1-1, with 7 bases aligning to TRBD1. Germline V gives CDR1 SGHTA, CDR2 FQGNSA. The CDR3 covers 14 residues. V shed 1 base and J 7 bases; nucleotides not matched to a gene: 6. Filled out from reference TRBV7-2 and TRBJ1-1, the complete variable domain reads GAGVSQSPSNKVTEKGKDVELRCDPISGHTALYWYRQSLGQGLEFLIYFQGNSAPDKSGLPSDRFSAERTGGSVSTLTIQRTQQEDSAVYLCASSLGRQGYEAFFGQGTRLTVV.

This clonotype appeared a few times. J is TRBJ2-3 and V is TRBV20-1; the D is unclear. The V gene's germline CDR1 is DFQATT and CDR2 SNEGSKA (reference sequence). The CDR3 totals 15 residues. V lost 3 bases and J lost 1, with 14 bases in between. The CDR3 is CSASHVRSGTDTQYF. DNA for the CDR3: TGCAGTGCTAGTCACGTCCGGAGCGGCACAGATACGCAGTATTTT.

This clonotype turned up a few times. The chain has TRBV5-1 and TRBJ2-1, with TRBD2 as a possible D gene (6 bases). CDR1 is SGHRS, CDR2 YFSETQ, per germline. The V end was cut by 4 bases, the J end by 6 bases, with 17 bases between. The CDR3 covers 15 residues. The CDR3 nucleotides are TGCGCCAGCAGCCCAATCCCGACGACTAGCAATGAGCAGTTCTTC. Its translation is CASSPIPTTSNEQFF. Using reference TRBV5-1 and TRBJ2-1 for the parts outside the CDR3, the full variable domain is KAGVTQTPRYLIKTRGQQVTLSCSPISGHRSVSWYQQTPGQGLQFLFEYFSETQRNKGNFPGRFSGRQFSNSRSEMNVSTLELGDSALYLCASSPIPTTSNEQFFGPGTRLTVL.

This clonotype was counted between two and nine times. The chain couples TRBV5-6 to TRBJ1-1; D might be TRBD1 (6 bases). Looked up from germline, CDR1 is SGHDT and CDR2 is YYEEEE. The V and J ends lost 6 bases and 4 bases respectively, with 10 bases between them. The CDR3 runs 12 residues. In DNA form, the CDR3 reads TGTGCCAGCACCGTAGGGGGCACTGAAGCTTTCTTT. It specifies CASTVGGTEAFF.

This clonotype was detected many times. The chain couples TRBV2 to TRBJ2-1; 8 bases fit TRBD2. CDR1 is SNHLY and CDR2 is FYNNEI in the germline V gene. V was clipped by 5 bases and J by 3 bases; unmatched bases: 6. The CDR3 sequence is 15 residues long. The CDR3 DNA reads TGTGCCAGCAGTCCAGGCCGGGGGGGCTACAATGAGCAGTTCTTC. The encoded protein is CASSPGRGGYNEQFF.

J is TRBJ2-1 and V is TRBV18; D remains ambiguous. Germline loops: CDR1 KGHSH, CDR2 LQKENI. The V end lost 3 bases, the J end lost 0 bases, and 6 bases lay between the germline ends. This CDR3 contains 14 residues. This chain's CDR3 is CASSPTSSYNEQFF. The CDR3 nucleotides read TGTGCCAGCTCACCCACGAGCTCCTACAATGAGCAGTTCTTC.

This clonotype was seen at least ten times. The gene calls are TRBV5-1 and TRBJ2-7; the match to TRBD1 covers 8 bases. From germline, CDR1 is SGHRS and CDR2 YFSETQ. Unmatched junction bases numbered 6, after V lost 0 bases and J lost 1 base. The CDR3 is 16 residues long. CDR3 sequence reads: CASSLGGQGASYEQYF. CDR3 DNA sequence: TGCGCCAGCAGCTTGGGTGGTCAGGGGGCTTCCTACGAGCAGTACTTC.